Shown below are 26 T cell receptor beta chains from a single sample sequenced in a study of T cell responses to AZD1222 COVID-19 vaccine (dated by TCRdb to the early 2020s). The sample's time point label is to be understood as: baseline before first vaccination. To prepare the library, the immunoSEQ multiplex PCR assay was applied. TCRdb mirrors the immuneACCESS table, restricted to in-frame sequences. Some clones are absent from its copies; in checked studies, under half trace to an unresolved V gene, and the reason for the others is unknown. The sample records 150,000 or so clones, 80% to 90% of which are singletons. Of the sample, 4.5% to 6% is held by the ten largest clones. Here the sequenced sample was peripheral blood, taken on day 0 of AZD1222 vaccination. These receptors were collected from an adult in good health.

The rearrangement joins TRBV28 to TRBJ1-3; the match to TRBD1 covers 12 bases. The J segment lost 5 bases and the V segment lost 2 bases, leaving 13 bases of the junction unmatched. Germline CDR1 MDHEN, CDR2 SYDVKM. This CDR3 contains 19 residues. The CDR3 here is CASSLPINPGQGARNTIYF. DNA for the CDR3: TGTGCCAGCAGTTTACCGATAAATCCGGGACAGGGGGCAAGAAACACCATATATTTT.

The CDR3 nucleotides read TGTGCCAGCAGCTGGACGGGTGAGAACACTGAAGCTTTCTTT. Protein product: CASSWTGENTEAFF. This chain joins TRBV7-2 and TRBJ1-1, with unresolved D. The germline CDR1 and CDR2 sequences are SGHTA and FQGNSA. V was shortened by 4 bases and J by 1 base, with 10 bases between the two germline ends. The CDR3 covers 14 residues.

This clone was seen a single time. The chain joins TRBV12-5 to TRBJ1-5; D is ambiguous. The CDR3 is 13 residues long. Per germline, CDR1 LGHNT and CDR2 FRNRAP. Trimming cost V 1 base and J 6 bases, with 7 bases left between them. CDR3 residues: CASGLGPGQPQHF. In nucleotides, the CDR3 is TGTGCTAGTGGTTTGGGACCGGGTCAGCCCCAGCATTTT.

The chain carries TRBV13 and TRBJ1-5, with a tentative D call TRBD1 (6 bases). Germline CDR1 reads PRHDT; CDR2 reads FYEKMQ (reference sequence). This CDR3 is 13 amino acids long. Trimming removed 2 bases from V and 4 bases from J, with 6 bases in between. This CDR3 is CASSLRGNQPQHF. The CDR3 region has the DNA TGTGCCAGCAGCTTAAGGGGGAATCAGCCCCAGCATTTT.

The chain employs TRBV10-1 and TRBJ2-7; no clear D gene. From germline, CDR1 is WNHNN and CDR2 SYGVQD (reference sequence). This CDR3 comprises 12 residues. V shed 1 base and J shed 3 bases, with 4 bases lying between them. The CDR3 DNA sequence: TGCGCCAGCAGTGAGTTTAGCTACGAGCAGTACTTC. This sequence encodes CASSEFSYEQYF.

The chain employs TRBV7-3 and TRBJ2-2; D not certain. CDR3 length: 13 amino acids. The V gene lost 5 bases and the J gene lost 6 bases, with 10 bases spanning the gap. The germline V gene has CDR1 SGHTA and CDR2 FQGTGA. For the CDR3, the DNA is TGTGCCAGCAGCCTAGACTCGGCCGGGGAGCTGTTTTTT. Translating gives CASSLDSAGELFF.

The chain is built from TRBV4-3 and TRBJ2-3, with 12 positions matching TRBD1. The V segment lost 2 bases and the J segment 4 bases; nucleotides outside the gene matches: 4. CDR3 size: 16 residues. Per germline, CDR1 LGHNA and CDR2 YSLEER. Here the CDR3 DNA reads TGCGCCAGCAGCCAAACCGGGACAGGGGGCCCAGATACGCAGTATTTT. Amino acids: CASSQTGTGGPDTQYF.

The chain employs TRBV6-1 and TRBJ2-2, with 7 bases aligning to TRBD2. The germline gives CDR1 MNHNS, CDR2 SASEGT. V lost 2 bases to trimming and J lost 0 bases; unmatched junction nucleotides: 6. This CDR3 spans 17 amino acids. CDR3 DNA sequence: TGTGCCAGCAGTGAATTTGGCGGGAGAACGAACACCGGGGAGCTGTTTTTT. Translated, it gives CASSEFGGRTNTGELFF.

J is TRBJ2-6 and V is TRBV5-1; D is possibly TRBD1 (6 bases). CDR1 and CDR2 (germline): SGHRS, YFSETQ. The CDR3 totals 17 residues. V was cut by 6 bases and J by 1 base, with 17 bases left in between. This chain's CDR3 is CASTPTGLRSGANVLTF. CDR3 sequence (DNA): TGCGCCAGCACCCCGACAGGTCTTCGTTCTGGGGCCAACGTCCTGACTTTC.

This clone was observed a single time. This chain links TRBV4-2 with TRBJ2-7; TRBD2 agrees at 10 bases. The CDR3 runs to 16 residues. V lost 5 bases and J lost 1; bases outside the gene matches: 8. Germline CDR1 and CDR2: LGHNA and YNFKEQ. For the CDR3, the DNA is TGTGCCAGCAGCGAAAAACTACTAGCGGGATCCTACGAGCAGTACTTC. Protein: CASSEKLLAGSYEQYF.

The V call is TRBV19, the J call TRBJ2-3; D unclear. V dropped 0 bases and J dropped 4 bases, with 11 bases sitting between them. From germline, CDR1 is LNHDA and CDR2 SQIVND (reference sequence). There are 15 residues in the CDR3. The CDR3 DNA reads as TGTGCCAGTAGTATAGATCGAGGTGGGGCAGATACGCAGTATTTT. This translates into CASSIDRGGADTQYF.

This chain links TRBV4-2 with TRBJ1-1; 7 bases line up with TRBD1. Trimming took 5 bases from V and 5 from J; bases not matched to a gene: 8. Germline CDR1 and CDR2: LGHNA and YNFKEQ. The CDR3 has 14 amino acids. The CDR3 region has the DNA TGTGCCAGCAGCTCGAGACAGGGCGGGACTGAAGCTTTCTTT. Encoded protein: CASSSRQGGTEAFF.

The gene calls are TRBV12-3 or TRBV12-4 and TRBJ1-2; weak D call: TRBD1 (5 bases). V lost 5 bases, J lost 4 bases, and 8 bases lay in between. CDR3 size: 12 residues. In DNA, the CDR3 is TGTGCCAGCAGTCGACAGTCCTATGGCTACACCTTC. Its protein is CASSRQSYGYTF.

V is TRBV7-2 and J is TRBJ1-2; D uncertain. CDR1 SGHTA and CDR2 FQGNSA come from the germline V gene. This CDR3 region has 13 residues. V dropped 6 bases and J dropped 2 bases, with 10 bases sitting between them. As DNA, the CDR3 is TGTGCCAGCAGTTTGGGTGGGAACTATGGCTACACCTTC. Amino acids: CASSLGGNYGYTF.

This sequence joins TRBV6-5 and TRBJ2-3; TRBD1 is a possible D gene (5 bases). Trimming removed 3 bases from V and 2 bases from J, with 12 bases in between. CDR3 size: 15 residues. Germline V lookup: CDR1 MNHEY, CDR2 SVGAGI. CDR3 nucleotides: TGTGCCAGCAGTTATGGAAGGGGATACACAGATACGCAGTATTTT. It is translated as CASSYGRGYTDTQYF.

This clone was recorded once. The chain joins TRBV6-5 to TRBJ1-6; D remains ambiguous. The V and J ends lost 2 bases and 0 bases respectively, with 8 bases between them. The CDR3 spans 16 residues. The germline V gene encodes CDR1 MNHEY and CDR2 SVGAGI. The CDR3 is CASSYGKSSYNSPLHF. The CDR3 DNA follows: TGTGCCAGCAGTTACGGGAAGAGCTCCTATAATTCACCCCTCCACTTT.

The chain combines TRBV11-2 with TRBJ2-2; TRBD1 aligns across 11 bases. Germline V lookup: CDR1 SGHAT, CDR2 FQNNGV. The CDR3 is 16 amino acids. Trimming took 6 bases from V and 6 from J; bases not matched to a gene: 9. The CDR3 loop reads CASSVRGQGVSGELFF. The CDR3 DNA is TGTGCCAGCAGTGTTAGGGGACAGGGGGTGTCCGGGGAGCTGTTTTTT.

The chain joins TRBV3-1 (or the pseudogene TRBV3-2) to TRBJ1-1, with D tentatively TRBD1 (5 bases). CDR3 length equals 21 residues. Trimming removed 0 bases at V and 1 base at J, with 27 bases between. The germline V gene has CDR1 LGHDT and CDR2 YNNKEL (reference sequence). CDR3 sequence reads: CASSQDLVSKDTSRGNTEAFF. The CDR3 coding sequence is TGTGCCAGCAGCCAAGACTTAGTGAGTAAGGACACCTCCCGGGGGAACACTGAAGCTTTCTTT.

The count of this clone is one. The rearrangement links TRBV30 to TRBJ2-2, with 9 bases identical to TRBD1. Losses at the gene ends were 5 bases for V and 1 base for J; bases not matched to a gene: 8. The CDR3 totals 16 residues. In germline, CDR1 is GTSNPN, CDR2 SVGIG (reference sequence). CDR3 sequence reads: CAWGQGSGLNTGELFF. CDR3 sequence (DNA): TGTGCCTGGGGACAGGGGAGTGGCCTGAACACCGGGGAGCTGTTTTTT. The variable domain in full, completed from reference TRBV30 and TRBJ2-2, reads SQTIHQWPATLVQPVGSPLSLECTVEGTSNPNLYWYRQAAGRGLQLLFYSVGIGQISSEVPQNLSASRPQDRQFILSSKKLLLSDSGFYLCAWGQGSGLNTGELFFGEGSRLTVL.

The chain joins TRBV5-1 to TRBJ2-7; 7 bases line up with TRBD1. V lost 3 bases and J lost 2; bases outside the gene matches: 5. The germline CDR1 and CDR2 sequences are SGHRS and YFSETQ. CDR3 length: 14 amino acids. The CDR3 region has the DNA TGCGCCAGCAGCTCCCCGGGACAGACCTACGAGCAGTACTTC. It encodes CASSSPGQTYEQYF. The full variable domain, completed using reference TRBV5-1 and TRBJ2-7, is KAGVTQTPRYLIKTRGQQVTLSCSPISGHRSVSWYQQTPGQGLQFLFEYFSETQRNKGNFPGRFSGRQFSNSRSEMNVSTLELGDSALYLCASSSPGQTYEQYFGPGTRLTVT.

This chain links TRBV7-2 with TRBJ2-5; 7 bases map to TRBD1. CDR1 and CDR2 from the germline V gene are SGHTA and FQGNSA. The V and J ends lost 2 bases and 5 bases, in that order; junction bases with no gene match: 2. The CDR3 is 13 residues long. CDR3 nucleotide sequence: TGTGCCAGCAGCTTATACAGGGGTGAGACCCAGTACTTC. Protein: CASSLYRGETQYF.

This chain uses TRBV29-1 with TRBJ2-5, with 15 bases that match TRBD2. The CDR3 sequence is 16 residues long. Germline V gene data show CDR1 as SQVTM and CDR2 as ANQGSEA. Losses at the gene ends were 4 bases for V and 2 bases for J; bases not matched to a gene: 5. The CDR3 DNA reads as TGCAGCGTTGCGGGACTAGCGGGAGGTGGACAAGAGACCCAGTACTTC. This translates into CSVAGLAGGGQETQYF.

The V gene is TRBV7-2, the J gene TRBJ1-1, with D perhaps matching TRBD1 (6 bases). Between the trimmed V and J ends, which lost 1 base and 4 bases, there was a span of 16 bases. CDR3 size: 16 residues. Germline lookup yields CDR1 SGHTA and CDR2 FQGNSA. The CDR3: CASSLGAGASGTEAFF. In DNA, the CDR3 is TGTGCCAGCAGCTTAGGAGCAGGGGCATCCGGCACTGAAGCTTTCTTT.

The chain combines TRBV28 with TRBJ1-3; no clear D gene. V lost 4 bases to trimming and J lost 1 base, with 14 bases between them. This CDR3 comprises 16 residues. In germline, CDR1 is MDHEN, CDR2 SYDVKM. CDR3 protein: CASSSRRGVSGNTIYF. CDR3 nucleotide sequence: TGTGCCAGCAGTTCGCGGCGAGGAGTTTCTGGAAACACCATATATTTT.

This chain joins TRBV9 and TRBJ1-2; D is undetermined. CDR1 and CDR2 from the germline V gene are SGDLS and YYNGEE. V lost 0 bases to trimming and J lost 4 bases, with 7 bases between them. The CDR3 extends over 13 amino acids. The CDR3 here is CASSVDQAYGYTF. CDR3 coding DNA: TGTGCCAGCAGCGTAGATCAAGCCTATGGCTACACCTTC.

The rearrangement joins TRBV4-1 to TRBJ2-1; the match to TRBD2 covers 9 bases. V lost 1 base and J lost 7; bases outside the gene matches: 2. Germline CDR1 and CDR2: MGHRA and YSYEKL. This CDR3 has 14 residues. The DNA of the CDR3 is TGCGCCAGCAGCCAAGGACTAGCGGAAAATGAGCAGTTCTTC. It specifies CASSQGLAENEQFF.